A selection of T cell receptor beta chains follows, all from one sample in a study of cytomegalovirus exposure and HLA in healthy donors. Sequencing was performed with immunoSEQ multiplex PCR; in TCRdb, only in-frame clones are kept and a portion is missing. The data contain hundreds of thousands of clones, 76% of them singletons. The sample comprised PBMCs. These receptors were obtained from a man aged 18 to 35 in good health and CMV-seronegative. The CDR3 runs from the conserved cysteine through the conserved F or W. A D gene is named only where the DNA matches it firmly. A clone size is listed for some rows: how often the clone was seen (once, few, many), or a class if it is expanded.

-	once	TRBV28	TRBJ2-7	CASSFVGTHHEQYF	TGTGCCAGCAGTTTTGTCGGGACACATCATGAGCAGTACTTC
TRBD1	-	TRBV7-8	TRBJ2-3	CASSGTGATQYF	TGTGCCAGCAGCGGGACAGGGGCTACGCAGTATTTT
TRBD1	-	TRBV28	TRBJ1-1	CASNLPGDRGLRDTEAFF	TGTGCCAGCAATCTCCCTGGGGACAGGGGGCTTAGGGACACTGAAGCTTTCTTT
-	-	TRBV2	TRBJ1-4	CASKTSVVATNEKLFF	TGTGCCAGCAAAACCTCGGTCGTTGCAACTAATGAAAAACTGTTTTTT
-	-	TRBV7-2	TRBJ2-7	CASSLGTTFYEQYF	TGTGCCAGCAGCTTAGGAACTACATTCTACGAGCAGTACTTC
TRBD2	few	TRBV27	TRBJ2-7	CASSLLAGATYEQYF	TGTGCCAGCAGTTTACTAGCGGGGGCCACCTACGAGCAGTACTTC
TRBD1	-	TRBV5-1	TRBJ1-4	CASSAGQASTNEKLFF	TGCGCCAGCAGCGCCGGACAGGCTTCAACTAATGAAAAACTGTTTTTT
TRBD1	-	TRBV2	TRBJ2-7	CASKSWGQGNYEQYF	TGTGCCAGTAAATCCTGGGGACAGGGAAACTACGAGCAGTACTTC
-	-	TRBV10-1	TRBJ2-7	CASSQPPSSSEQYF	TGCGCCAGCAGTCAACCTCCCTCTTCTTCCGAGCAGTACTTC
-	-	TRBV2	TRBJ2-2	CATSGRGAGELFF	TGTGCCACCTCCGGTCGGGGTGCCGGGGAGCTGTTTTTT
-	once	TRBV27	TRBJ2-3	CASSLSSTDTQYF	TGTGCCAGCAGTTTGTCAAGCACAGATACGCAGTATTTT
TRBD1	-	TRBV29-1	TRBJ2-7	CSVLGQGYEQYF	TGCAGCGTCTTGGGACAGGGGTACGAGCAGTACTTC
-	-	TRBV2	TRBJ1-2	CASSGTVDYGYTF	TGTGCCAGCAGTGGGACAGTTGACTATGGCTACACCTTC
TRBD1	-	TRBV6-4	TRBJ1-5	CASSEVGGPQPQHF	TGTGCCAGCAGCGAGGTAGGGGGCCCTCAGCCCCAGCATTTT
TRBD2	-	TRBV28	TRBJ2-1	CASSSPSSSGVYNEQFF	TGTGCCAGCAGTTCTCCTTCCTCTAGCGGGGTTTACAATGAGCAGTTCTTC
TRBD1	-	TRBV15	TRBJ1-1	CATSRDRGVSNTEAFF	TGTGCCACCTCCCGGGACAGGGGGGTTTCGAACACTGAAGCTTTCTTT
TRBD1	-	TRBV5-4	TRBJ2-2	CASSQPGQGGTGELFF	TGTGCCAGCAGCCAGCCGGGACAGGGGGGGACCGGGGAGCTGTTTTTT
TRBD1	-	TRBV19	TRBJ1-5	CASSSTGGSNQPQHF	TGTGCCAGTAGTTCCACAGGGGGCAGCAATCAGCCCCAGCATTTT
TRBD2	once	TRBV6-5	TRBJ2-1	CASSLPIAGGGTEQFF	TGTGCCAGCAGTTTGCCTATAGCGGGAGGGGGTACTGAGCAGTTCTTC
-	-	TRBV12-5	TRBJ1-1	CASGWPGHSTEAFF	TGTGCTAGTGGTTGGCCCGGACATAGCACTGAAGCTTTCTTT
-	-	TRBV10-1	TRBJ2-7	CASSESALLVGEQYF	TGCGCCAGCAGTGAGTCCGCACTACTAGTCGGCGAGCAGTACTTC
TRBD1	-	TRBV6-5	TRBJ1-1	CASRDRGPRPEAFF	TGTGCCAGCAGAGACAGGGGCCCACGTCCTGAAGCTTTCTTT
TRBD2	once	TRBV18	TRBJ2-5	CASSRTLAGGQETQYF	TGTGCCAGCTCACGCACACTAGCGGGAGGCCAAGAGACCCAGTACTTC
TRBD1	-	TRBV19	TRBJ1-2	CASSIDGWTGVDGYTF	TGTGCCAGTAGTATAGACGGTTGGACAGGGGTGGATGGCTACACCTTC
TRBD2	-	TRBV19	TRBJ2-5	CASRSGRAVETQYF	TGTGCCAGTAGGAGCGGGAGGGCCGTGGAGACCCAGTACTTC
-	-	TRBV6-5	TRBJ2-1	CASSYSGGSSYNEQFF	TGTGCCAGCAGTTACTCTGGGGGGAGTTCCTACAATGAGCAGTTCTTC
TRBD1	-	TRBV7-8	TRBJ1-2	CASSLTGTGYYGYTF	TGTGCCAGCAGCTTAACCGGGACAGGGTACTATGGCTACACCTTC
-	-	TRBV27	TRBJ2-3	CASRPRTHTQYF	TGTGCCAGCAGACCCAGGACTCATACGCAGTATTTT
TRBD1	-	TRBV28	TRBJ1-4	CASRDSRNEKLFF	TGTGCCAGCCGGGACAGCCGTAATGAAAAACTGTTTTTT
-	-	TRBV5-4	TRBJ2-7	CASSSSPTGAYEQYF	TGTGCCAGCAGCTCCTCCCCTACAGGTGCCTACGAGCAGTACTTC
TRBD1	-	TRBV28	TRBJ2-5	CASSHNPRTGDMAQYF	TGTGCCAGCAGCCACAACCCCCGTACAGGGGATATGGCCCAGTACTTC
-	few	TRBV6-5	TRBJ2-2	CASSPFAGSTGELFF	TGTGCCAGCAGTCCCTTCGCGGGAAGTACCGGGGAGCTGTTTTTT
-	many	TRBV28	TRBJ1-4	CASSLDSNEKLFF	TGTGCCAGCAGTCTAGACAGTAATGAAAAACTGTTTTTT
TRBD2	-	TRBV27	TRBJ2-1	CASSLYRLSGRTVYNEQFF	TGTGCCAGCAGTTTATACAGACTTAGCGGGAGGACCGTCTACAATGAGCAGTTCTTC
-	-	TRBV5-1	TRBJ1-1	CASSFRGHLNTEAFF	TGCGCCAGCAGCTTCAGAGGACACTTGAACACTGAAGCTTTCTTT
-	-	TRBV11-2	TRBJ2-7	CASSFRDIARGQYF	TGTGCCAGCAGCTTCCGGGACATCGCCCGGGGGCAGTACTTC
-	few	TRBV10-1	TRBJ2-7	CASSESREQYF	TGCGCCAGCAGTGAGTCGCGAGAGCAGTACTTC
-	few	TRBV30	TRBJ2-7	CAWGLPYEQYF	TGTGCCTGGGGGCTTCCCTACGAGCAGTACTTC
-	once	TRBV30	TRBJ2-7	CAWTTPAGGEQYF	TGTGCCTGGACCACCCCGGCAGGGGGGGAGCAGTACTTC
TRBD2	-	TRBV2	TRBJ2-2	CASSEPRGLAGGNTGELFF	TGTGCCAGCAGTGAACCCCGCGGACTAGCGGGAGGGAACACCGGGGAGCTGTTTTTT